The sequence of this T cell receptor (beta chain) was determined in a study of T-cell memory formation after mild COVID-19. Study at large: Among the donors, TCR clusters were largely specific to each donor.

The CDR3 runs 19 residues. Germline loops: CDR1 SGHRS, CDR2 YFSETQ. V was clipped by 2 bases and J by 2 bases; unmatched bases: 13. On this clonotype itself: Its antigen remains unidentified.

TCRdb re-called the 5' RACE reads through MiXCR, storing one row per CDR3 protein. The sample lists roughly 310,000 distinct CDR3 sequences; about a sixth were seen once. Study conclusions and caveats: Later expanders leaned CD4+, whereas day 15 to 85 contracting clones were balanced CD4/CD8. Those CD4+ clones that contracted were mainly in CM and EM (CD8+ ones in EMRA). Researchers found some responding clones in pre-infection memory, a sign that cross-reactive memory joined.

The genes are TRBV5-1 and TRBJ1-2; 12 bases agree with TRBD1. The sample taken for sequencing was PBMCs or a T cell subset sorted from them (not recorded which). The clonotype comes from a man aged 18 to 35 who had mild COVID-19 (a few samples of this study predate the infection). Cell type and time point are not known. In DNA, the CDR3 is TGCGCCAGCAGCTTACGCCTCCGGGACAGGGGGCATGGGAACTATGGCTACACCTTC. It translates to CASSLRLRDRGHGNYGYTF.